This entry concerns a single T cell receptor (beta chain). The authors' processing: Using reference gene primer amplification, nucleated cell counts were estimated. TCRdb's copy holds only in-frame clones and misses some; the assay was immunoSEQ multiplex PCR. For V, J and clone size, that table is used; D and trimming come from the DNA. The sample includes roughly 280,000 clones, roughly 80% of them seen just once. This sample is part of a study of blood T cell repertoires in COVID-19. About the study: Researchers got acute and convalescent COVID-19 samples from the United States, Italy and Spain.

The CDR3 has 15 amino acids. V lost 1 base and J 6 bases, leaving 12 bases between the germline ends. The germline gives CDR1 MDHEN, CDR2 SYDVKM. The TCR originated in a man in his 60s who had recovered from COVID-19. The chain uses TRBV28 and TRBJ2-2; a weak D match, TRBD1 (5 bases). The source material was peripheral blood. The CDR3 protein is CASSLFGAPAGELFF. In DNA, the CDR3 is TGTGCCAGCAGTTTATTTGGGGCACCTGCCGGGGAGCTGTTTTTT.